Listed here is a single T cell receptor (beta chain). Its antigen target is currently unknown. No base qualities exist here, and no much larger clone lies one base off it. CDR3 length: 14 amino acids, cysteine to phenylalanine. Left in the record is the CDR3 DNA by itself, 42 bases read in frame from the first base. CDR1 and CDR2 are read off the germline V gene (reference sequence) as SGHNT and YYREEE. Cut back by 4 bases and 1 base, the V and J ends lie 11 bases apart. Reading the label with the study, this specimen's time point is: cycle 1 day 1 (C1D1), immediately before nivolumab initiation. Every trial patient had relapsed following autologous stem cell transplantation, and prior brentuximab vedotin exposure was what differed among cohorts A, B and C. A Miltenyi CD4+ T cell isolation kit was used for magnetic negative selection to purify CD4+ T cells from thawed PBMCs. The trial cohort was composed of around 60 patients with relapsed/refractory classical Hodgkin lymphoma, for whom complete response, partial response or progressive disease was recorded as best overall response. Trial patients were treated with single-agent nivolumab in the multi-cohort phase II CheckMate 205 trial. An independent review committee assessed best overall response by applying the 2007 International Working Group response criteria. Trial PBMCs were collected immediately before nivolumab initiation (C1D1) and during therapy at cycle 2 day 1 and cycle 4 day 1. Peripheral blood was collected in 8 mL Vacutainer Cell Preparation Tubes, from which PBMCs were isolated by centrifugation and then cryopreserved. Purified CD4+ and CD8+ fractions were prepared only for cases where an additional PBMC sample was available. Magnetically labelled cells were removed on LS columns in a quadroMACS separator, and the flow-through was collected as the purified fraction.

Genomic DNA was isolated using the Qiagen DNeasy kit from unsorted PBMCs as well as from negatively selected CD4+ and CD8+ fractions. Amplification of TCR beta CDR3 regions was done by immunoSEQ multiplex PCR with primers that anneal to V and J segments. A synthetic immune receptor repertoire was used to minimize amplification bias, and any remaining bias was removed computationally after sequencing. The authors' analysis ran thus. Repertoire diversity was quantified as the Shannon entropy index using custom Python scripts. Unsorted, CD4+ and CD8+ repertoires were analyzed separately, except for combined analyses in which CD4+ and CD8+ sequences were merged in silico. Clonal expansion was defined as at least a 2-fold frequency increase after treatment relative to C1D1, with a pseudocount of 0.5 for undetected baseline clones. Clones with 0 or 1 copy at C1D1 were classified as singleton clones, and clones with 2 or more copies were classified as non-singleton clones. Clones expanded in unsorted samples were assigned a CD4+, CD8+ or unknown annotation through matching of protein sequences in sorted samples from the same patient. Wilcoxon tests on paired samples were used to test changes in diversity from C1D1 to C4D1. TCRdb provides this immuneACCESS table in a form limited to in-frame rearrangements. Some clones are lacking; in checked studies, under half of them reflect an unresolved V gene, and why the rest are absent is not known. D and trimming come from the DNA, and the V and J calls and clone size come from that table. The sample table holds about 8,500 clones, of which about 80% were seen once. About 12% of the sample is in the top ten clones.

This entry comes from a study of PD-1 blockade in classical Hodgkin lymphoma (dated by TCRdb to the early 2020s). For the wider study: Nivolumab dosing was 3 mg/kg intravenously every 2 weeks, continuing until either disease progression or unacceptable toxicity. A peripheral blood immune signature of response to PD-1 blockade in classical Hodgkin lymphoma was defined using TCR beta sequencing and CyTOF. What the study reported, not specific to this receptor: Newly diagnosed patients were reported to have lower baseline TCR diversity than healthy donors, and relapsed/refractory patients were reported to have lower baseline TCR diversity still. Trial patients achieving complete response had baseline diversity similar to newly diagnosed patients, whereas partial responders and progressors had significantly lower diversity. Only a single clinical trial cohort was studied, and what caused the repertoire differences, possibly disease activity or prior therapy, remained undefined. Patients starting nivolumab less than 1 year after ASCT had lower diversity and were excluded from later analyses to avoid confounding by immune reconstitution. By C4D1, a significant rise was seen in CD4+ TCR diversity but not in CD8+ TCR diversity (p=0.0027 vs p=0.16), and the rise was most apparent among complete responders (p=0.02).

The source material was CD4+ T cells from blood, sampled at baseline. The rearrangement combines TRBV5-4 with TRBJ1-1; a confident D gene designation cannot be given. This TCR was sampled from a human donor with classical Hodgkin lymphoma. The base sequence is TGTGCCAGCAGCGGTGGACGGCGGAACACTGAAGCTTTCTTT. Translation gives CASSGGRRNTEAFF. When the CDR3 is completed using the reference TRBV5-4 and TRBJ1-1 genes on either side, the full variable domain is ETGVTQSPTHLIKTRGQQVTLRCSSQSGHNTVSWYQQALGQGPQFIFQYYREEENGRGNFPPRFSGLQFPNYSSELNVNALELDDSALYLCASSGGRRNTEAFFGQGTRLTVV.